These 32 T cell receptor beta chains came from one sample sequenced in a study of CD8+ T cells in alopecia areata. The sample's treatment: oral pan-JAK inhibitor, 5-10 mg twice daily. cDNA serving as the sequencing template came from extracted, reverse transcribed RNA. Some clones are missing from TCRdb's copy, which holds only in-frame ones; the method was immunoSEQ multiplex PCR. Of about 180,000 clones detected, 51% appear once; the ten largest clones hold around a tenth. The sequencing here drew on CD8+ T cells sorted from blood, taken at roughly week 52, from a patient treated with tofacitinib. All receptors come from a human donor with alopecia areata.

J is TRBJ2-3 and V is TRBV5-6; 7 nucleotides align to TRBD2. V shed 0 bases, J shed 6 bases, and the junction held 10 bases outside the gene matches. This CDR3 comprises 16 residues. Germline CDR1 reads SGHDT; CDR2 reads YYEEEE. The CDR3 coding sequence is TGTGCCAGCAGCTTGGCCGGGGGGTTGTTCCCCGATACGCAGTATTTT. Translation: CASSLAGGLFPDTQYF.

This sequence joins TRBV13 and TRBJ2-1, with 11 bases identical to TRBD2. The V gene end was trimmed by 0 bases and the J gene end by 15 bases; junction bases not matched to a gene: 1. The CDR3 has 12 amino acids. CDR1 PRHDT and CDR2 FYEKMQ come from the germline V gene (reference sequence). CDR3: CASSLGTSGTFF. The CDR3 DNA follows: TGTGCCAGCAGCTTAGGGACTAGCGGGACGTTCTTC.

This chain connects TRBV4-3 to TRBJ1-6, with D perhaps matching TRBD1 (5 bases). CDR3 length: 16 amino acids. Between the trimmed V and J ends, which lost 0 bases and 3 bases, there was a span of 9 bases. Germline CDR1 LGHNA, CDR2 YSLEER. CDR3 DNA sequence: TGCGCCAGCAGCCAAGATAGGGGCCACTATAATTCACCCCTCCACTTT. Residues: CASSQDRGHYNSPLHF.

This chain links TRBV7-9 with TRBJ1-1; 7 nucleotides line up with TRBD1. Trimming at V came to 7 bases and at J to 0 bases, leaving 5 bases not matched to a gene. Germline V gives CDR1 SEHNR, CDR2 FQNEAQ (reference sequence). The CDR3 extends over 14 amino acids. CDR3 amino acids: CASNPGQLNTEAFF. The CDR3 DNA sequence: TGTGCCAGCAACCCGGGACAGCTGAACACTGAAGCTTTCTTT.

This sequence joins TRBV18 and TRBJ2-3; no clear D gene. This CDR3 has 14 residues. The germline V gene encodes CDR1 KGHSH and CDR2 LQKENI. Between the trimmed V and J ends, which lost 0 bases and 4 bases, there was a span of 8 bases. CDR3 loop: CASSPPSRSDTQYF. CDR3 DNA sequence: TGTGCCAGCTCACCACCTTCTCGCTCAGATACGCAGTATTTT.

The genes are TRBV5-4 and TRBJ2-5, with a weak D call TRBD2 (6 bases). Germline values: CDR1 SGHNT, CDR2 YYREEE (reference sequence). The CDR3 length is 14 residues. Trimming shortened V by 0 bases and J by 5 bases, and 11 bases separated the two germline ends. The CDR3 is CASSLGGVRETQYF. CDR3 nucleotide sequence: TGTGCCAGCAGCTTGGGGGGGGTACGGGAGACCCAGTACTTC. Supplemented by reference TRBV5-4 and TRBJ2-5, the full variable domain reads ETGVTQSPTHLIKTRGQQVTLRCSSQSGHNTVSWYQQALGQGPQFIFQYYREEENGRGNFPPRFSGLQFPNYSSELNVNALELDDSALYLCASSLGGVRETQYFGPGTRLLVL.

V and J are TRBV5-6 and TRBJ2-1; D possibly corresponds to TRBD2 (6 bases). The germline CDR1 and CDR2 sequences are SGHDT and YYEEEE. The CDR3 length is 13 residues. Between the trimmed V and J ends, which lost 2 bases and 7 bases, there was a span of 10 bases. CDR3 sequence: CASSLGGANEQFF. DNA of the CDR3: TGTGCCAGCAGCTTAGGCGGGGCAAATGAGCAGTTCTTC.

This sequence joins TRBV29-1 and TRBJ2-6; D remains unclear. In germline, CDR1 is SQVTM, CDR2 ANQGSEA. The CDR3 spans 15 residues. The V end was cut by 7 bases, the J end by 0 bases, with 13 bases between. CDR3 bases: TGCAGCGCCCTCTTGGTAGGCTCTGGGGCCAACGTCCTGACTTTC. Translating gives CSALLVGSGANVLTF.

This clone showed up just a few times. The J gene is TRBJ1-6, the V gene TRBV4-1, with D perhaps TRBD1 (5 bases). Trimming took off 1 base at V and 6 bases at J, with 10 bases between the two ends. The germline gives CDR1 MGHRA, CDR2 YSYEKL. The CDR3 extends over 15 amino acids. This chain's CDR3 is CASSQVTGPNSPLHF. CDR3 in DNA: TGCGCCAGCAGCCAAGTAACAGGACCTAATTCACCCCTCCACTTT.

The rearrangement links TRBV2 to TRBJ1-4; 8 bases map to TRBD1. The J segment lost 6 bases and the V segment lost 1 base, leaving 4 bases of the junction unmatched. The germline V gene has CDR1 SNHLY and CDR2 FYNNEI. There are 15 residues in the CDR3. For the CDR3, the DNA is TGTGCCAGCAGTGAAGAGACAGGGGAATATGAAAAACTGTTTTTT. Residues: CASSEETGEYEKLFF.

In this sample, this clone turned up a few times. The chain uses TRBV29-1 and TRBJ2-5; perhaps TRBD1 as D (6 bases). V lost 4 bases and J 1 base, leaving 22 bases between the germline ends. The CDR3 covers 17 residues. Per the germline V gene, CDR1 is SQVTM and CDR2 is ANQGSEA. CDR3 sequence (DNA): TGCAGCGTTGCCGGTCCCGAGCCGGGACATAGCCAAGAGACCCAGTACTTC. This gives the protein CSVAGPEPGHSQETQYF.

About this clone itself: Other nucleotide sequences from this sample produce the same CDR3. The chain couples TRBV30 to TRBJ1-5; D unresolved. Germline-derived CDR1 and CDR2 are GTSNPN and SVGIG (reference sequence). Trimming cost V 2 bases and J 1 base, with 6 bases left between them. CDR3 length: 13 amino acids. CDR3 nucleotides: TGTGCCTGGAGTTCCGGGAGCAATCAGCCCCAGCATTTT. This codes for CAWSSGSNQPQHF.

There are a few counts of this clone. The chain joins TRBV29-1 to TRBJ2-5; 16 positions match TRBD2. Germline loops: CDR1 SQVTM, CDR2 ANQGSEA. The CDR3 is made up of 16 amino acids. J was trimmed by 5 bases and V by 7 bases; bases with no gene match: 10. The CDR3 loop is CSAYGTSGGAPETQYF. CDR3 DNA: TGCAGCGCCTACGGGACTAGCGGGGGGGCCCCGGAGACCCAGTACTTC. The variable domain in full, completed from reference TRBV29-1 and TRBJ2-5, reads SAVISQKPSRDICQRGTSLTIQCQVDSQVTMMFWYRQQPGQSLTLIATANQGSEATYESGFVIDKFPISRPNLTFSTLTVSNMSPEDSSIYLCSAYGTSGGAPETQYFGPGTRLLVL.

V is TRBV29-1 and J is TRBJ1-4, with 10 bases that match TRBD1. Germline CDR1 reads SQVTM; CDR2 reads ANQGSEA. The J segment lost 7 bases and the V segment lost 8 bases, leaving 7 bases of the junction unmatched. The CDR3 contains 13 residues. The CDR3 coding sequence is TGCAGCTTCCGGACAGGGGGGATTGAAAAACTGTTTTTT. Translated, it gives CSFRTGGIEKLFF.

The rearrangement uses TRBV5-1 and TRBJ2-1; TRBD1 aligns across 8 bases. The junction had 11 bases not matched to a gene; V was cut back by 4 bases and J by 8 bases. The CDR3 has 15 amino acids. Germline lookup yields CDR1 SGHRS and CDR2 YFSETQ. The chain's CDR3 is CASSQGQEVSYEQFF. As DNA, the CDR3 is TGCGCCAGCAGCCAGGGACAGGAGGTCTCCTATGAGCAGTTCTTC.

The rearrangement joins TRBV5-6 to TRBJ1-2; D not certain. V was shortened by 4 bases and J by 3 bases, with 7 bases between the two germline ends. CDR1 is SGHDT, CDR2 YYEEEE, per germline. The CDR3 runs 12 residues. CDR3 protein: CASSRQDYGYTF. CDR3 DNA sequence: TGTGCCAGCAGCCGACAAGACTATGGCTACACCTTC.

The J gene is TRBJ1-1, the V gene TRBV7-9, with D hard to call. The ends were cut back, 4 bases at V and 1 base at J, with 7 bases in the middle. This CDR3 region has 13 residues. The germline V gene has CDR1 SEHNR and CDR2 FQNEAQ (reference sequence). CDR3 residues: CASSYDPNTEAFF. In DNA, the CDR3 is TGTGCCAGCAGCTATGATCCGAACACTGAAGCTTTCTTT.

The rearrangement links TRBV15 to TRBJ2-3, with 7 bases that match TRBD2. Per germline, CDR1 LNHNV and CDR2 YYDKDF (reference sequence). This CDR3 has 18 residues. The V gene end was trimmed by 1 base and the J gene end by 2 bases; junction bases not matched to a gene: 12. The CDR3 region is CATSRGARVRGNTDTQYF. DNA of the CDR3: TGTGCCACCAGCAGAGGGGCTCGGGTGCGGGGGAACACAGATACGCAGTATTTT.

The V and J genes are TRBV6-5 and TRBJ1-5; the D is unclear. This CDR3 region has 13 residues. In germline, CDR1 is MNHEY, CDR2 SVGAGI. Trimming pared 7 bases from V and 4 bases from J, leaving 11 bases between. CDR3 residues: CASKWAENQPQHF. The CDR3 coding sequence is TGTGCCAGCAAGTGGGCAGAAAATCAGCCCCAGCATTTT.

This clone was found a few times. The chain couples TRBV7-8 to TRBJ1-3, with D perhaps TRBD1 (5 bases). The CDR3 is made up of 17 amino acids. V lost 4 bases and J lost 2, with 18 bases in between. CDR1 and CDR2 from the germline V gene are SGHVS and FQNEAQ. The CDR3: CASSYPGGGRTGNTIYF. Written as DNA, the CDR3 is TGTGCCAGCAGCTACCCGGGTGGGGGGAGGACTGGAAACACCATATATTTT.

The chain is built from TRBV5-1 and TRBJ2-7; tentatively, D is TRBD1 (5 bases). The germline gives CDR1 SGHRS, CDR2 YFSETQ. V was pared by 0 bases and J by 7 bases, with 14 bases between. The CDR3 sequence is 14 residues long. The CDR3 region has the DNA TGCGCCAGCAGCTTGGACAGGTCAAGACGAGAGCAGTACTTC. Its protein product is CASSLDRSRREQYF.

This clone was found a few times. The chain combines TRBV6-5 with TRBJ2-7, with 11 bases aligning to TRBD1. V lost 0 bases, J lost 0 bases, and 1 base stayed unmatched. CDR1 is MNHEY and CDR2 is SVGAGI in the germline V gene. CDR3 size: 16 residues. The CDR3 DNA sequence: TGTGCCAGCAGTTACTCAGGGACAGGGGGCTCCTACGAGCAGTACTTC. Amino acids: CASSYSGTGGSYEQYF.

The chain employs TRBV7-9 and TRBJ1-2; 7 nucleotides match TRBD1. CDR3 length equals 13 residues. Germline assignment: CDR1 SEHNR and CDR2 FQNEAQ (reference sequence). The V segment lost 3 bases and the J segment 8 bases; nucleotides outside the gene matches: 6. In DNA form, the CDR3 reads TGTGCCAGCAGCTTGGGACAGCCAGGAGGCTACACCTTC. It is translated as CASSLGQPGGYTF.

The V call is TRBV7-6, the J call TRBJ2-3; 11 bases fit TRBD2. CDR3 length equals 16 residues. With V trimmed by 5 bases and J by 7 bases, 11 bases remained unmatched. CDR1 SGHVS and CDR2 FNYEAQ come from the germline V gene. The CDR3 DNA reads TGTGCCAGCAGCATCATAGCGGGGGGGGAAGAAAATACGCAGTATTTT. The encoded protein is CASSIIAGGEENTQYF.

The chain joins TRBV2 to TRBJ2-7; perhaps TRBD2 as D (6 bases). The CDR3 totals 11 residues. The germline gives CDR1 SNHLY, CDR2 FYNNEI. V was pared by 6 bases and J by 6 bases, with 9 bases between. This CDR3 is CASSGGGEQYF. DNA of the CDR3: TGTGCCAGCAGCGGGGGAGGCGAGCAGTACTTC.

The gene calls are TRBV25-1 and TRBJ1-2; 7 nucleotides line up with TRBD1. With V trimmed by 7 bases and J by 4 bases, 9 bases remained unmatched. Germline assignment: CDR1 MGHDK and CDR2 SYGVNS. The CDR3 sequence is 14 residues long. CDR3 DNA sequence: TGTGCCAGCACCGACAGGGCGTCCGCCTATGGCTACACCTTC. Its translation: CASTDRASAYGYTF.

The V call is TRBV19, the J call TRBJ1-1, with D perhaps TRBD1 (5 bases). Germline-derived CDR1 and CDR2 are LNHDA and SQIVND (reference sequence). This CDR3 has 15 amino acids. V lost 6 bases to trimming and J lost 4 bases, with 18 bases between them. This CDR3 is CASSPWEGEGTEAFF. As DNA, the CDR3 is TGTGCCAGTAGCCCCTGGGAAGGGGAGGGCACTGAAGCTTTCTTT.

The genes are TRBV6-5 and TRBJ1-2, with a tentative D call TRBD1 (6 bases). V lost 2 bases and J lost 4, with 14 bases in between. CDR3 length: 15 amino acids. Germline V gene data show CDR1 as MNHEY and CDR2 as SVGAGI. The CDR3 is CASSYTTGLGYGYTF. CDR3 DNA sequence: TGTGCCAGCAGTTACACTACAGGGTTGGGCTATGGCTACACCTTC.

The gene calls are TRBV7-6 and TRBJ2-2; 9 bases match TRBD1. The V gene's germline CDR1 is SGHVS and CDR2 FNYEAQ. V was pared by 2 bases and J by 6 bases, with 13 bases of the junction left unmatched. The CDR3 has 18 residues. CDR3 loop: CASSLSPSGQGYPGELFF. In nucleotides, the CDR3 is TGTGCCAGCAGCTTATCCCCGTCGGGACAGGGTTACCCCGGGGAGCTGTTTTTT.

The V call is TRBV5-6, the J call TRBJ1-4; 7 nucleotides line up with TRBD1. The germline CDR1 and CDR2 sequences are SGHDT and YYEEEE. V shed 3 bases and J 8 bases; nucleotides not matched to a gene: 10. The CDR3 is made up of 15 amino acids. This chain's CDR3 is CASSSPTGREEKLFF. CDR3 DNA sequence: TGTGCCAGCAGCTCGCCGACAGGGCGGGAGGAAAAACTGTTTTTT.

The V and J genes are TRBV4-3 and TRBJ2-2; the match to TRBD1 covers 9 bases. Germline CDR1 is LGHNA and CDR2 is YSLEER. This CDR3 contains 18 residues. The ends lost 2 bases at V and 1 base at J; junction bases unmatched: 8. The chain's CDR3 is CASSQSGTGILNTGELFF. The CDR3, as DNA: TGCGCCAGCAGCCAAAGTGGGACAGGGATACTGAACACCGGGGAGCTGTTTTTT.

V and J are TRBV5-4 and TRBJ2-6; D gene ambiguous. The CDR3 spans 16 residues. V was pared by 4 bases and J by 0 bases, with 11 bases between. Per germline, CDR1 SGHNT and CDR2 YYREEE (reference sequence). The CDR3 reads CASSQDTSSGANVLTF. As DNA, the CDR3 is TGTGCCAGCAGCCAAGATACCTCCTCTGGGGCCAACGTCCTGACTTTC.